This T cell receptor beta chain originates from a study of blood T cell repertoires in COVID-19. Overall study: Researchers got acute and convalescent COVID-19 samples from the United States, Italy and Spain.

As originally analysed: Reference gene primer amplification gave nucleated cell count estimates. TCRdb's table, derived via immunoSEQ multiplex PCR, lists solely in-frame clones and lacks some. From that table come the V and J calls and clone size; the DNA was used to work out D and trimming. Of about 270,000 clones in the sample, approximately 85% were seen once. The CDR3 length is 14 residues. The V gene end was trimmed by 8 bases and the J gene end by 3 bases; junction bases not matched to a gene: 5. Per the germline V gene, CDR1 is KGHDR and CDR2 is SFDVKD. Sequenced input: peripheral blood. The sequence derives from a human donor in a cohort sampled during active COVID-19. The chain is built from TRBV24-1 and TRBJ2-3; 9 bases align to TRBD2. The CDR3 sequence is CATIPGLATDTQYF. CDR3 in DNA: TGTGCCACCATTCCGGGACTAGCTACAGATACGCAGTATTTT.